This record concerns one T cell receptor beta chain sequence. V was pared by 2 bases and J by 10 bases, with 15 bases between. Germline loops: CDR1 LGHDT, CDR2 YNNKEL (reference sequence). The CDR3 length is 13 residues. The data originate from a study of control samples from healthy donors and cancer patients. Some clones are missing from TCRdb's copy, which holds only in-frame ones; the method was immunoSEQ multiplex PCR. Among fewer than 200,000 clones listed, around 93% were seen once. The clonotype was recovered from a woman aged 55 to 70 in good health. Sequenced material: blood. V and J are TRBV3-1 (or the pseudogene TRBV3-2) and TRBJ2-7, with D perhaps matching TRBD1 or TRBD2 (5 bases each). DNA for the CDR3: TGTGCCAGCAGCCAACAGGGACCTACTACCCAGTACTTC. Protein: CASSQQGPTTQYF.